This T cell receptor (beta chain) comes out of a study of T cell clonotyping in hematopoietic cell transplantation. Regarding the study as a whole: After transplant, recipient diversity fell while pathologically expanded clonotypes grew through day 180. Without cell sorting, CD4 versus CD8 contributions remain unresolved.

In germline, CDR1 is MGHDK, CDR2 SYGVNS. CDR3 length: 14 residues. V was shortened by 5 bases and J by 5 bases, with 12 bases between the two germline ends. TCRdb's table, derived via immunoSEQ multiplex PCR, lists solely in-frame clones and lacks some. The repertoire holds around 8,000 clones, with 66% as singletons. This clone was counted between two and nine times. The antigen remains undetermined. This clonotype was obtained from a male patient aged 60-70 years who had an allogeneic stem cell transplant from an unrelated donor, so the T cells may come from the graft donor. Some clones in this sample may be carry-over from other donors' samples. The chain combines TRBV25-1 with TRBJ2-2, with D hard to call. This specimen was peripheral blood mononuclear cells, taken 100 days after allogeneic stem cell transplant. The CDR3 reads CASSKVEATGELFF. The CDR3 DNA reads as TGTGCCAGCAGTAAGGTTGAGGCGACCGGGGAGCTGTTTTTT.